This T cell receptor beta chain derives from a study of T cells in tumors after PD-1 blockade. Study overall: During anti-PD-1 treatment, some patients continued daily vismodegib 150 mg.

Data came from immunoSEQ multiplex PCR; TCRdb stores just in-frame clones and leaves some out. Of 30,000 to 35,000 clones in the sample, 73% were seen once. The CDR3 runs to 15 residues. The germline gives CDR1 SGHTA, CDR2 FQGNSA. With V trimmed by 2 bases and J by 7 bases, 4 bases remained unmatched. The clonotype originates from a human donor with basal cell carcinoma. The sample consisted of PBMCs, taken after anti-PD-1 treatment. This sequence joins TRBV7-2 and TRBJ1-3, with TRBD1 identical over 11 bases. Here the CDR3 DNA reads TGTGCCAGCAGCTTAAGGGACAGGGGGAGGAACACCATATATTTT. Residues: CASSLRDRGRNTIYF.